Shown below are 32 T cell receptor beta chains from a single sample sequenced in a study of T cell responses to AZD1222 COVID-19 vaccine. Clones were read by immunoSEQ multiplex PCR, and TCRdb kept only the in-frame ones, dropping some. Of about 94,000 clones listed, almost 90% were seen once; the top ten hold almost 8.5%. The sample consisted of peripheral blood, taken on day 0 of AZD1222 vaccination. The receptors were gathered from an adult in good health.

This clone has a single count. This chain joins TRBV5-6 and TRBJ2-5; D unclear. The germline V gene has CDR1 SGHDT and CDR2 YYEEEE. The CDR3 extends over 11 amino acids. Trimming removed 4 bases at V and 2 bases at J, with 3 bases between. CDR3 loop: CASSAQETQYF. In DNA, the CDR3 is TGTGCCAGCAGCGCGCAAGAGACCCAGTACTTC.

CDR3 DNA sequence: TGTGCCAGCAGCCAAGATTTGCCATCTGAAAACATTCAGTACTTC. It translates to CASSQDLPSENIQYF. The chain employs TRBV3-1 (or the pseudogene TRBV3-2) and TRBJ2-4; D gene ambiguous. V was trimmed by 0 bases and J by 5 bases, leaving 11 bases between them. CDR3 length: 15 amino acids. Germline V lookup: CDR1 LGHDT, CDR2 YNNKEL (reference sequence).

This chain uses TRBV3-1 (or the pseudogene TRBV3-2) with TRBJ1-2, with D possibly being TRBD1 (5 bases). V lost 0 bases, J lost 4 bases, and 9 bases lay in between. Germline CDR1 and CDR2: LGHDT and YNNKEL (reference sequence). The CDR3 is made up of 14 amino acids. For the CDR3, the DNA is TGTGCCAGCAGCCAAGATGGCAGGGTCTATGGCTACACCTTC. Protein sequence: CASSQDGRVYGYTF.

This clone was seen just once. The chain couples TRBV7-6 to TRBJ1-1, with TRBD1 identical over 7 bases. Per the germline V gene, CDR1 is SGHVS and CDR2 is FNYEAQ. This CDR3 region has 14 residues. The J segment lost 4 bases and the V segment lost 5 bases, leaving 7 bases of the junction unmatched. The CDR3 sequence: CASSPSRGTTEAFF. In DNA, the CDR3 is TGTGCCAGCAGCCCGAGCAGGGGGACCACTGAAGCTTTCTTT.

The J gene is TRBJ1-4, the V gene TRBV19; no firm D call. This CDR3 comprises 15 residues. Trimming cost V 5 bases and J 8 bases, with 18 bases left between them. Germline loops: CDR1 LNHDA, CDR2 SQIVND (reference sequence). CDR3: CASSPNTVVREKLFF. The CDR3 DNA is TGTGCCAGTAGTCCAAACACCGTTGTGCGAGAAAAACTGTTTTTT.

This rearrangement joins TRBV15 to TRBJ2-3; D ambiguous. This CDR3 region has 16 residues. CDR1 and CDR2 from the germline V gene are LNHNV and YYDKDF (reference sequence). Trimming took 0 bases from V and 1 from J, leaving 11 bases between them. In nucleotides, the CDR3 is TGTGCCACCAGCAGAGATGGGCAGGCGGGCACAGATACGCAGTATTTT. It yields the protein CATSRDGQAGTDTQYF. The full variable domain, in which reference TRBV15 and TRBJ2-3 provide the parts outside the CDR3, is DAMVIQNPRYQVTQFGKPVTLSCSQTLNHNVMYWYQQKSSQAPKLLFHYYDKDFNNEADTPDNFQSRRPNTSFCFLDIRSPGLGDTAMYLCATSRDGQAGTDTQYFGPGTRLTVL.

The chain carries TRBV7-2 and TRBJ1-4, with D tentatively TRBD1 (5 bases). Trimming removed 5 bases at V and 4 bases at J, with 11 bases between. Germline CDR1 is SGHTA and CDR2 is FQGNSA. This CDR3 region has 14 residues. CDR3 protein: CASSLDSFNEKLFF. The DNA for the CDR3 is TGTGCCAGCAGCCTCGACAGTTTTAATGAAAAACTGTTTTTT.

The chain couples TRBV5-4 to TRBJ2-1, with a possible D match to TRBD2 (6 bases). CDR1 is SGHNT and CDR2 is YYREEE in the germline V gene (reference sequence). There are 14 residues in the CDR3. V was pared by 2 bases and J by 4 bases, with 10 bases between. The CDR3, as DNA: TGTGCCAGCAGCTTACGGGGGAATTACAATGAGCAGTTCTTC. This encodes CASSLRGNYNEQFF. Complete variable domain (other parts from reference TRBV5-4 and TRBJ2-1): ETGVTQSPTHLIKTRGQQVTLRCSSQSGHNTVSWYQQALGQGPQFIFQYYREEENGRGNFPPRFSGLQFPNYSSELNVNALELDDSALYLCASSLRGNYNEQFFGPGTRLTVL.

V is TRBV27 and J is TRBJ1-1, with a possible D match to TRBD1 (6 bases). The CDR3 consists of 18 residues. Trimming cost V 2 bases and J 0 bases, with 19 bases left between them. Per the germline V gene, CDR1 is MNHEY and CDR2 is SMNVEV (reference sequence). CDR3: CASSLQWTERAMNTEAFF. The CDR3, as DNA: TGTGCCAGCAGTTTACAGTGGACAGAGAGGGCCATGAACACTGAAGCTTTCTTT.

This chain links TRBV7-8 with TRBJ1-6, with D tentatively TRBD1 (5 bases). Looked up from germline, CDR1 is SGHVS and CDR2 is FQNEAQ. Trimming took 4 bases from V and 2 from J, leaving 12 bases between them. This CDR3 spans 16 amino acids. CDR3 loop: CASSSRDRAYNSPLHF. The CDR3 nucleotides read TGTGCCAGCAGCTCTAGGGACCGGGCCTATAATTCACCCCTCCACTTT.

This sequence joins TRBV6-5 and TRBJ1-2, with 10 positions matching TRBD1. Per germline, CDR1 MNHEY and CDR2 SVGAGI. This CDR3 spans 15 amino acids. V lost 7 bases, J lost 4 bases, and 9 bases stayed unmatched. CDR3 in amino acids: CASTNVGQGPYGYTF. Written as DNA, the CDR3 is TGTGCCAGCACTAACGTGGGACAGGGGCCCTATGGCTACACCTTC.

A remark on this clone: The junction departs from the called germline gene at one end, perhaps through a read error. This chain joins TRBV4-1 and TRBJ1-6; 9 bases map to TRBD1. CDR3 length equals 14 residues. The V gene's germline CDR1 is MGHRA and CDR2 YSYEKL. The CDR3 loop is CASSQELPGTGSFF. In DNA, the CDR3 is TGCGCCAGCAGTCAAGAGCTCCCCGGGACAGGGTCCTTTTTT.

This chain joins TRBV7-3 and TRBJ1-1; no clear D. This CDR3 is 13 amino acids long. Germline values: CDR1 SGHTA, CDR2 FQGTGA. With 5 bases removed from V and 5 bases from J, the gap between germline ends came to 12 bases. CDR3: CASSVQTGTEAFF. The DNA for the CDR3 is TGTGCCAGCAGCGTACAGACGGGGACTGAAGCTTTCTTT.

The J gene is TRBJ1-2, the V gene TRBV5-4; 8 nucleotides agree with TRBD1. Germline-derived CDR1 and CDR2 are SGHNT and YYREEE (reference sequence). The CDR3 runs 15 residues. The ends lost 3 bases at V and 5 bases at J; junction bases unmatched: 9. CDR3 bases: TGTGCCAGCAGCTCCCAAACGGGGACAGGATATGGCTACACCTTC. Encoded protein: CASSSQTGTGYGYTF.

As DNA, the CDR3 is TGTGCCAGCAGCGCCCCCCAGGGGGCCGGGACTGAAGCTTTCTTT. As protein: CASSAPQGAGTEAFF. J is TRBJ1-1 and V is TRBV11-1; 8 bases are a match to TRBD1. This CDR3 spans 15 amino acids. In germline, CDR1 is SGHAT, CDR2 FQDESV (reference sequence). V lost 5 bases, J lost 5 bases, and 10 bases stayed unmatched.

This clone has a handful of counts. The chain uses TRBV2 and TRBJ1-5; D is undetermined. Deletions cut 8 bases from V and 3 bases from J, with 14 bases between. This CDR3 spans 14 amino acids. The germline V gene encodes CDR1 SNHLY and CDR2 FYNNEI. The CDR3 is CASSILGANQPQHF. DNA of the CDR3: TGTGCCAGCTCAATTCTGGGAGCCAATCAGCCCCAGCATTTT.

In nucleotides, the CDR3 is TGTGCCAGCTCACCGGACTCAAAGGGGATCGCACTCACCGGGGAGCTGTTTTTT. Its protein product is CASSPDSKGIALTGELFF. J is TRBJ2-2 and V is TRBV18; D may be TRBD1 or TRBD2 (5 bases each). The V gene's germline CDR1 is KGHSH and CDR2 LQKENI. The CDR3 consists of 18 residues. Trimming stripped 3 bases from V and 4 bases from J, with 21 bases between. The whole variable domain, filled in from reference TRBV18 and TRBJ2-2, reads NAGVMQNPRHLVRRRGQEARLRCSPMKGHSHVYWYRQLPEEGLKFMVYLQKENIIDESGMPKERFSAEFPKEGPSILRIQQVVRGDSAAYFCASSPDSKGIALTGELFFGEGSRLTVL.

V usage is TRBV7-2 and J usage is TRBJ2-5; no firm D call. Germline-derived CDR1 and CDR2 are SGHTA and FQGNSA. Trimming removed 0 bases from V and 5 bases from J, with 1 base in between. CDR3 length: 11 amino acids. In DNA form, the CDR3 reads TGTGCCAGCAGCTTAGCGGAGACCCAGTACTTC. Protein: CASSLAETQYF. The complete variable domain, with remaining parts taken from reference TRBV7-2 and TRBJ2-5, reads GAGVSQSPSNKVTEKGKDVELRCDPISGHTALYWYRQSLGQGLEFLIYFQGNSAPDKSGLPSDRFSAERTGGSVSTLTIQRTQQEDSAVYLCASSLAETQYFGPGTRLLVL.

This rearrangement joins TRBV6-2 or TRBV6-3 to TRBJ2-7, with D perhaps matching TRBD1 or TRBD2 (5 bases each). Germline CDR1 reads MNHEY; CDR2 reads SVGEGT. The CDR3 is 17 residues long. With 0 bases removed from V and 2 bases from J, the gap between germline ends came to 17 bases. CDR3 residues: CASSYSTGTGSTYEQYF. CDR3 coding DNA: TGTGCCAGCAGTTACTCGACCGGGACGGGGAGCACCTACGAGCAGTACTTC.

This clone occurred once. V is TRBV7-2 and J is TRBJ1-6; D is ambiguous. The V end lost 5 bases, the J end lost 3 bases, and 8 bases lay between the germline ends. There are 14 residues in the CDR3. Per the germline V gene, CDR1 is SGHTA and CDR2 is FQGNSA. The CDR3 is CASSTGSYNSPLHF. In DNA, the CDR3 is TGTGCCAGCAGCACCGGGAGCTATAATTCACCCCTCCACTTT.

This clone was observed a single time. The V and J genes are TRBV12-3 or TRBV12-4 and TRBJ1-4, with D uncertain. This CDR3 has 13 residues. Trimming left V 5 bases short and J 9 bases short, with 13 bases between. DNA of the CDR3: TGTGCCAGCAGTCTTCTGACGGGTCAAAAACTGTTTTTT. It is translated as CASSLLTGQKLFF.

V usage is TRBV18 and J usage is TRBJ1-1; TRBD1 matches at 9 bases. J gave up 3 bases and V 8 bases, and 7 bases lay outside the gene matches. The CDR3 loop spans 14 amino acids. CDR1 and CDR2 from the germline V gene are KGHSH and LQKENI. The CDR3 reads CASLPGQGHTEAFF. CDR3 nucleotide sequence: TGTGCCAGCCTTCCGGGACAGGGTCACACTGAAGCTTTCTTT.

The CDR3: CASSFLSPGEQYF. The CDR3 region has the DNA TGTGCCAGCAGCTTTTTATCCCCGGGGGAGCAGTACTTC. The chain employs TRBV5-8 and TRBJ2-7, with D tentatively TRBD2 (5 bases). Germline lookup yields CDR1 SGHTS and CDR2 YDEGEE. V was cut by 2 bases and J by 7 bases, with 13 bases left in between. The CDR3 extends over 13 amino acids.

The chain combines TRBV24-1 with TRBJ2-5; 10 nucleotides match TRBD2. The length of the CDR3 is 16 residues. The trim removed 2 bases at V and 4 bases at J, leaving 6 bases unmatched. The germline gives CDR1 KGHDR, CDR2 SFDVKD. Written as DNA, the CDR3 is TGTGCCACCAGTGATTCCCAGCGGGGGGGGTTAGAGACCCAGTACTTC. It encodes CATSDSQRGGLETQYF.

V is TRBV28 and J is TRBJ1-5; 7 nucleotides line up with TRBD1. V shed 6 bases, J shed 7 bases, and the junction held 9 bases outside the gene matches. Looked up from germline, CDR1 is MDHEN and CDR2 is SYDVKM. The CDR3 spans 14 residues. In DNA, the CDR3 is TGTGCCAGCAGAGAGGTAGGGGGCCAACAGCCCCAGCATTTT. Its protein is CASREVGGQQPQHF.

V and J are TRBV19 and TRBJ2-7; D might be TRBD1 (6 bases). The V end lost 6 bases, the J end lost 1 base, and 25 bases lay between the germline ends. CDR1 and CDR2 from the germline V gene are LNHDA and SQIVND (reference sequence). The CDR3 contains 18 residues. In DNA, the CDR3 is TGTGCCAGTAGCCCTTCCGGGACATGGAAGAAAAGGTCCTACGAGCAGTACTTC. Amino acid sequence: CASSPSGTWKKRSYEQYF.

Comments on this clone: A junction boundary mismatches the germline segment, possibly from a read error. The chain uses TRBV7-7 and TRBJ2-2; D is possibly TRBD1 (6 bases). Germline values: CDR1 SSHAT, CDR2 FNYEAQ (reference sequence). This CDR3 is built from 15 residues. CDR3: CASSRTTGYPGELFF. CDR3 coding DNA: TGTGCTAGCAGCAGAACCACAGGGTACCCCGGGGAGCTGTTTTTT.

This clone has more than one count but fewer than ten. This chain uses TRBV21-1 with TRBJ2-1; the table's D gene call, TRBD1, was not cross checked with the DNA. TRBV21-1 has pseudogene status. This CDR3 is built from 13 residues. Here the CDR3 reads CASMCGQNNEQFF. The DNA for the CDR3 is TGTGCCAGCATGTGCGGACAGAACAATGAGCAGTTCTTC.

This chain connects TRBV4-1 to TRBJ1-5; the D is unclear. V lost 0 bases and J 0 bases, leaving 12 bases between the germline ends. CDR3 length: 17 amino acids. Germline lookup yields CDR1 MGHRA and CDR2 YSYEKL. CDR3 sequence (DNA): TGCGCCAGCAGCCAAGAGGCAGTCCTGTATAGCAATCAGCCCCAGCATTTT. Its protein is CASSQEAVLYSNQPQHF.

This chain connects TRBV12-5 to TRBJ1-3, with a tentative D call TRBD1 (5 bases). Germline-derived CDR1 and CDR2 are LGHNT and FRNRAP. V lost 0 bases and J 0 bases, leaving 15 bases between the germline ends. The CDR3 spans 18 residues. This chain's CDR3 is CASGLVPGGIHSGNTIYF. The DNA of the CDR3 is TGTGCTAGTGGTTTGGTACCGGGGGGGATCCACTCTGGAAACACCATATATTTT.

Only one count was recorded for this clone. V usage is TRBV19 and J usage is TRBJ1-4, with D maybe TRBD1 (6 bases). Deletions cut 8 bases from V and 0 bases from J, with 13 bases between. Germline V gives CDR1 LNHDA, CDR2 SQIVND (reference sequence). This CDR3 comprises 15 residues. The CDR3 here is CASGGAEATNEKLFF. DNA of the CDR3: TGTGCCAGTGGGGGGGCGGAAGCAACTAATGAAAAACTGTTTTTT.

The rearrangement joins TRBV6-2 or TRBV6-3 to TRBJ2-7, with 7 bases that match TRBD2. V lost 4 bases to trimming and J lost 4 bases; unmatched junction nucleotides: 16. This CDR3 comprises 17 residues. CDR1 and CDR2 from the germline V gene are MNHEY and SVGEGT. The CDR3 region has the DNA TGTGCCAGCAGTTCACGGGGGGTCCAGGGAGAAGGATACGAGCAGTACTTC. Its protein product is CASSSRGVQGEGYEQYF.